This TCR beta chain was captured in a study of T cells in Graves' hyperthyroidism and ophthalmopathy. A remark on this clonotype: The antigen is unknown.

PBMCs were sourced from more than 7.5 ml fresh peripheral blood. It was RNA transcripts that yielded the amplified TCR beta CDR3 regions. First-round RT-PCR with HTBI primers amplified the TCR CDR3 region. TCRdb recomputed calls from the multiplex PCR reads with MiXCR, one row per CDR3 protein. The sample has approximately 710,000 distinct CDR3 sequences, about 18% seen once. Study observations and caveats: Most thyroid-expanded clonotypes above 0.001 were also found in blood. Ophthalmopathy was separated from stable hyperthyroidism by a 13 V-J model. Before onset, by a median of approximately 6.8 months, the model predicted ophthalmopathy.

This sequence originates from a man over 45 with Graves' hyperthyroidism. Sequencing was done on a sample of blood.

CDR3 DNA sequence: TGTGCCAGCACCCGCGGGGGCAAGAACACTGAAGCTTTCTTT. Its translation is CASTRGGKNTEAFF. The chain links TRBV5-4 to TRBJ1-1; maybe TRBD1 (6 bases). This CDR3 region has 14 residues. The germline gives CDR1 SGHNT, CDR2 YYREEE (reference sequence). V lost 6 bases and J lost 1, with 13 bases in between.